The present TCR beta chain was sequenced within a study of blood T cell repertoires in COVID-19. About the research overall: The cDNA or gDNA used as material had been derived from T cells, B-cell-depleted T cells, or PBMCs.

Participants came from roughly 23 US areas, aged about 18 to 89 years. Membership in each cohort depended on participant-reported clinical history. The recovered donors of Cohort 3 showed two negative PCRs, clearance, or symptom resolution. TCRdb's copy holds only in-frame clones and misses some; the assay was immunoSEQ multiplex PCR. Here the sample spans roughly 500,000 clones, 88% being singletons. This clone came up once. This TCR was sampled from a woman in her thirties or forties who had recovered from COVID-19. Sequenced input: PBMCs or T cells enriched from blood (not recorded which).

CDR3 bases: TGTGCCAGCAGTTTTACACCGTACGAGCAGTACTTC. Residues: CASSFTPYEQYF. The gene calls are TRBV12-3 or TRBV12-4 and TRBJ2-7; no clear D. CDR3 length equals 12 residues. The V end was cut by 3 bases, the J end by 4 bases, with 7 bases between.